The 10 T cell receptor beta chains given below trace back to one sample, sequenced in a study of blood T cell repertoires in COVID-19. The table came from immunoSEQ multiplex PCR; TCRdb's copy has only in-frame clones and leaves some out. The sample consists of about 160,000 clones, about 85% of them appearing once. Material: peripheral blood. The origin of the receptors is a woman aged 60-70 years with active or convalescent COVID-19.

The chain uses TRBV5-1 and TRBJ1-1; D gene uncertain. The CDR3 loop spans 14 amino acids. Between the trimmed V and J ends, which lost 4 bases and 0 bases, there was a span of 10 bases. CDR1 SGHRS and CDR2 YFSETQ come from the germline V gene. CDR3 sequence (DNA): TGCGCCAGCAGCAACGGAGAGGTGAACACTGAAGCTTTCTTT. Translating it yields CASSNGEVNTEAFF.

V and J are TRBV11-2 and TRBJ2-7; tentatively, D is TRBD2 (5 bases). Germline V gene lookup returns CDR1 SGHAT and CDR2 FQNNGV. The CDR3 totals 15 residues. Between the trimmed V and J ends, which lost 1 base and 0 bases, there was a span of 10 bases. CDR3 residues: CASSLGVGVSYEQYF. The CDR3 bases are TGTGCCAGCAGCTTAGGGGTGGGAGTCTCCTACGAGCAGTACTTC.

The rearrangement uses TRBV6-1 and TRBJ1-3; no clear D. Germline CDR1 is MNHNS and CDR2 is SASEGT. The CDR3 runs to 17 residues. V lost 2 bases, J lost 0 bases, and 14 bases lay in between. The CDR3 nucleotides are TGTGCCAGCAGTGAAACCACTTGGAGTATCTCTGGAAACACCATATATTTT. Its translation: CASSETTWSISGNTIYF.

V and J are TRBV27 and TRBJ2-3, with TRBD2 as a possible D gene (5 bases). V lost 8 bases and J 9 bases, leaving 15 bases between the germline ends. CDR3 length: 12 residues. CDR1 MNHEY and CDR2 SMNVEV come from the germline V gene (reference sequence). This chain's CDR3 is CASAPLRGTQYF. CDR3 sequence (DNA): TGTGCCAGCGCCCCCCTTAGAGGGACGCAGTATTTT.

The V call is TRBV6-5, the J call TRBJ1-1, with D possibly TRBD1 on 6 matching bases. V was shortened by 5 bases and J by 1 base, with 11 bases between the two germline ends. The CDR3 is 14 residues long. CDR1 is MNHEY, CDR2 SVGAGI, per germline. This CDR3 is CASSPPTGNTEAFF. The CDR3, as DNA: TGTGCCAGCAGTCCCCCGACAGGGAACACTGAAGCTTTCTTT.

The chain uses TRBV2 and TRBJ2-7; 8 bases are shared with TRBD1. The germline CDR1 and CDR2 sequences are SNHLY and FYNNEI. CDR3 length: 12 residues. V dropped 6 bases and J dropped 2; count of bases not matched to a gene: 0. The CDR3: CASRQGAYEQYF. Written as DNA, the CDR3 is TGTGCCAGCAGACAGGGGGCCTACGAGCAGTACTTC.

J is TRBJ2-1 and V is TRBV14; 10 bases are a match to TRBD2. With 4 bases clipped from V and 0 bases from J, the junction kept 12 bases outside the gene matches. The CDR3 extends over 19 amino acids. Germline V gene data show CDR1 as SGHDN and CDR2 as FVKESK. The CDR3 protein is CASSPPEEAGGSSYNEQFF. CDR3 nucleotide sequence: TGTGCCAGCAGCCCCCCTGAGGAAGCGGGGGGGAGCTCCTACAATGAGCAGTTCTTC.

The chain is built from TRBV19 and TRBJ1-1; D unresolved. This CDR3 contains 14 residues. V lost 3 bases, J lost 4 bases, and 12 bases lay in between. Germline CDR1 and CDR2: LNHDA and SQIVND (reference sequence). CDR3: CASSISGEGTEAFF. The CDR3 DNA follows: TGTGCCAGTAGTATTTCCGGCGAGGGCACTGAAGCTTTCTTT.

The CDR3 coding sequence is TGTGCCAGCACAGGGGATAACTATGGCTACACCTTC. This translates into CASTGDNYGYTF. The genes are TRBV19 and TRBJ1-2; 7 nucleotides line up with TRBD1. The junction had 2 bases not matched to a gene; V was cut back by 9 bases and J by 1 base. Germline CDR1 reads LNHDA; CDR2 reads SQIVND (reference sequence). The CDR3 is 12 amino acids.

This clone was recorded once. V and J are TRBV6-2 or TRBV6-3 and TRBJ2-3; 8 bases are a match to TRBD2. This CDR3 region has 15 residues. The trim removed 2 bases at V and 6 bases at J, leaving 7 bases unmatched. The V gene's germline CDR1 is MNHEY and CDR2 SVGEGT. In nucleotides, the CDR3 is TGTGCCAGCAGTTACACAACAGCGGGGGCGGATACGCAGTATTTT. Its translation: CASSYTTAGADTQYF.